These 10 T cell receptor beta chains were all obtained from the same sample, sequenced in a study of T cells in Graves' hyperthyroidism and ophthalmopathy. TCR beta CDR3 regions were amplified from RNA transcripts. The HTBI primer set served for first-round RT-PCR of the TCR CDR3. One entry per CDR3 protein results from TCRdb running MiXCR on the multiplex PCR reads. The data show about half a million distinct CDR3 sequences, 20% seen once. The sequenced sample was blood. The receptors originated from a man aged 18 to 35 with Graves' hyperthyroidism.

This clonotype appeared a few times. This rearrangement joins TRBV11-2 to TRBJ2-4, with D possibly TRBD1 on 6 matching bases. This CDR3 comprises 15 residues. Deletions cut 0 bases from V and 8 bases from J, with 14 bases between. Germline V gene lookup returns CDR1 SGHAT and CDR2 FQNNGV. The CDR3 DNA follows: TGTGCCAGCAGCTTAGAGTCTGGGGGCCAGTACATTCAGTACTTC. This encodes CASSLESGGQYIQYF.

Many counts were recorded for this clonotype. The CDR3 nucleotides are TGTGCCAGCAGCTTAGATCCGGGGGCATGGGACAGGGGACAAGGAACCACTGAAGCTTTCTTT. Encoded protein: CASSLDPGAWDRGQGTTEAFF. The chain employs TRBV11-2 and TRBJ1-1, with 10 bases lining up with TRBD1. Germline-derived CDR1 and CDR2 are SGHAT and FQNNGV. This CDR3 has 21 amino acids. The V and J ends lost 0 bases and 4 bases, in that order; junction bases with no gene match: 20.

In this sample, this clonotype turned up a few times. The V and J genes are TRBV19 and TRBJ1-5, with a weak D call TRBD1 (6 bases). CDR1 is LNHDA and CDR2 is SQIVND in the germline V gene (reference sequence). The CDR3 covers 13 residues. With 10 bases removed from V and 4 bases from J, the gap between germline ends came to 14 bases. The DNA for the CDR3 is TGTGCCACCCAGGACAGAGAAAATCAGCCCCAGCATTTT. Amino acids: CATQDRENQPQHF.

This chain uses TRBV2 with TRBJ1-5; possible D gene TRBD1, 6 bases. Trimming pared 3 bases from V and 9 bases from J, leaving 21 bases between. There are 16 residues in the CDR3. The germline V gene has CDR1 SNHLY and CDR2 FYNNEI. The CDR3 is CASSDPARGLRGPQHF. CDR3 DNA sequence: TGTGCCAGCAGTGATCCTGCCAGGGGCCTGAGAGGGCCCCAGCATTTT. Variable domain in full (rest from reference TRBV2 and TRBJ1-5): EPEVTQTPSHQVTQMGQEVILRCVPISNHLYFYWYRQILGQKVEFLVSFYNNEISEKSEIFDDQFSVERPDGSNFTLKIRSTKLEDSAMYFCASSDPARGLRGPQHFGDGTRLSIL.

This chain joins TRBV15 and TRBJ1-3; a possible D gene is TRBD1 (5 bases). The CDR3 is made up of 17 amino acids. Trimming took 3 bases from V and 2 from J, leaving 17 bases between them. The V gene's germline CDR1 is LNHNV and CDR2 YYDKDF (reference sequence). This CDR3 is CATSSPGGQAAGNTIYF. The CDR3 nucleotides read TGTGCCACCAGCAGCCCCGGCGGACAAGCCGCTGGAAACACCATATATTTT.

This clonotype showed up just a few times. This rearrangement joins TRBV30 to TRBJ2-2; possibly TRBD2 for D (5 bases). The CDR3 consists of 16 residues. From germline, CDR1 is GTSNPN and CDR2 SVGIG (reference sequence). V was cut by 3 bases and J by 5 bases, with 19 bases left in between. As DNA, the CDR3 is TGTGCCTGGAGGCCCCCTAGGCGGAGGAGAACCGGGGAGCTGTTTTTT. Translating it yields CAWRPPRRRRTGELFF.

The chain has TRBV4-1 and TRBJ1-1; no clear D gene. Germline loops: CDR1 MGHRA, CDR2 YSYEKL. The CDR3 consists of 19 residues. Trimming took 0 bases from V and 4 from J, leaving 24 bases between them. As DNA, the CDR3 is TGCGCCAGCAGCCAAGACGGGGTGATCATAATGGGGTCGGGCACTGAAGCTTTCTTT. Protein: CASSQDGVIIMGSGTEAFF.

V gene TRBV6-1 combines with J gene TRBJ2-5; no clear D. This CDR3 comprises 13 residues. V was shortened by 7 bases and J by 0 bases, with 9 bases between the two germline ends. The V gene's germline CDR1 is MNHNS and CDR2 SASEGT. The CDR3 sequence is CASTHHNQETQYF. The DNA of the CDR3 is TGTGCCAGCACTCATCACAACCAAGAGACCCAGTACTTC.

This clonotype was counted ten times or more. V is TRBV2 and J is TRBJ2-2; no clear D. V lost 1 base and J 2 bases, leaving 8 bases between the germline ends. The CDR3 has 15 amino acids. Germline-derived CDR1 and CDR2 are SNHLY and FYNNEI. The CDR3 sequence is CASSEGLENTGELFF. For the CDR3, the DNA is TGTGCCAGCAGTGAAGGGCTGGAAAACACCGGGGAGCTGTTTTTT.

There are a few counts of this clonotype. This chain links TRBV19 with TRBJ1-1, with TRBD1 identical over 7 bases. With 4 bases clipped from V and 6 bases from J, the junction kept 8 bases outside the gene matches. The CDR3 covers 14 residues. In germline, CDR1 is LNHDA, CDR2 SQIVND (reference sequence). CDR3 nucleotide sequence: TGTGCCAGTAGTACCGTAGGGGGCTCCCCTGAAGCTTTCTTT. Translated, it gives CASSTVGGSPEAFF.